Included here is one T cell receptor beta chain sequence, with context. Under the authors' procedure: How many nucleated cells were present was estimated from reference gene primer amplification. Sequencing used immunoSEQ multiplex PCR; TCRdb keeps in-frame clones, though not all of them. V and J calls and clone size come straight from that table; D and trimming were deduced from the DNA. The repertoire has roughly 290,000 clones, about 91% of them found once; the top ten carry approximately 12%. This specimen comes from a study of blood T cell repertoires in COVID-19. The overall study: Sites in the United States, Italy and Spain provided acute and convalescent COVID-19 samples. From T cells, B-cell-depleted T cells, or PBMCs came the material, which was cDNA or gDNA.

After removal of 0 bases from V and 4 bases from J, the junction contained 9 bases not matched to a gene. The CDR3 extends over 18 amino acids. In germline, CDR1 is KGHSH, CDR2 LQKENI. This sequence originates from a woman aged 60 to 75 with acute or convalescent COVID-19. The V call is TRBV18, the J call TRBJ2-2; 9 bases are a match to TRBD2. The sample comprised peripheral blood. DNA for the CDR3: TGTGCCAGCTCACCACCGACGACTAGCGGAGTAGGCACCGGGGAGCTGTTTTTT. Its protein product is CASSPPTTSGVGTGELFF.